The T cell receptor (beta chain) under discussion was sequenced for a study of blood T cell repertoires in COVID-19. Study-level information: The United States, Italy and Spain provided the acute and convalescent COVID-19 samples. PBMCs, B-cell-depleted T cells, or T cells were the source of the cDNA or gDNA that made up the material.

Per the authors' pipeline: Amplifying reference gene primers gave estimates of nucleated cell counts. TCRdb's table, derived via immunoSEQ multiplex PCR, lists solely in-frame clones and lacks some. The V and J calls and the clone size are those of that table, but D and trimming were determined from the DNA. The sample contains some 250,000 clones, 75% to 90% of which appear only once. Sample: peripheral blood. This TCR derives from a woman in her twenties or thirties who had recovered from COVID-19.

The CDR3 loop reads CASRAQGYNEQFF. The CDR3, as DNA: TGTGCCAGCAGGGCTCAGGGTTACAATGAGCAGTTCTTC. The V gene is TRBV6-5, the J gene TRBJ2-1; D possibly corresponds to TRBD1 (5 bases). In germline, CDR1 is MNHEY, CDR2 SVGAGI. Trimming removed 6 bases at V and 4 bases at J, with 10 bases between. The CDR3 extends over 13 amino acids.